One sample yielded the 23 T cell receptor beta chains listed below, sequenced in a study of cytomegalovirus exposure and HLA in healthy donors. Sequenced by immunoSEQ multiplex PCR; TCRdb stores in-frame clones only, minus some. The sample lists roughly 350,000 clones, 86% occurring once. Sequenced: PBMCs. The receptor source for this set is a woman aged 18-35 years in good health and CMV-seronegative.

The chain employs TRBV7-9 and TRBJ1-2, with TRBD1 identical over 8 bases. V lost 11 bases, J lost 3 bases, and 14 bases stayed unmatched. The CDR3 spans 15 residues. Germline CDR1 and CDR2: SEHNR and FQNEAQ (reference sequence). DNA of the CDR3: TGTGCCTCTACGAGGGTACAGGGGGGAGACTATGGCTACACCTTC. As protein: CASTRVQGGDYGYTF.

The chain has TRBV19 and TRBJ1-1; the D is unclear. Germline assignment: CDR1 LNHDA and CDR2 SQIVND (reference sequence). V was pared by 2 bases and J by 1 base, with 5 bases between. The CDR3 has 13 amino acids. The CDR3 is CASSISTNTEAFF. The DNA for the CDR3 is TGTGCCAGTAGTATATCTACGAACACTGAAGCTTTCTTT.

The gene calls are TRBV10-3 and TRBJ1-2; D unresolved. V was pared by 6 bases and J by 6 bases, with 14 bases between. The length of the CDR3 is 13 residues. Germline values: CDR1 ENHRY, CDR2 SYGVKD. CDR3 sequence: CAIRPPQSDGYTF. CDR3 bases: TGTGCCATCAGGCCCCCCCAAAGCGATGGCTACACCTTC.

In DNA, the CDR3 is TGTGCCAGCAGCCAAGATGGGACAGGGGTGGCCTACGAGCAGTACTTC. Translation: CASSQDGTGVAYEQYF. The gene calls are TRBV9 and TRBJ2-7, with 10 bases matching TRBD1. The junction had 9 bases not matched to a gene; V was cut back by 4 bases and J by 2 bases. This CDR3 is 16 amino acids long. The V gene's germline CDR1 is SGDLS and CDR2 YYNGEE.

V gene TRBV9 combines with J gene TRBJ2-1; 9 nucleotides line up with TRBD2. The germline CDR1 and CDR2 sequences are SGDLS and YYNGEE. This CDR3 has 15 amino acids. V lost 3 bases, J lost 0 bases, and 1 base stayed unmatched. The CDR3 DNA reads as TGTGCCAGCAGCGGCGGGGGGGGCTCCTACAATGAGCAGTTCTTC. As protein: CASSGGGGSYNEQFF.

V and J are TRBV14 and TRBJ2-7; the match to TRBD1 covers 9 bases. The CDR3 extends over 15 amino acids. V dropped 6 bases and J dropped 2; count of bases not matched to a gene: 8. The germline gives CDR1 SGHDN, CDR2 FVKESK. The CDR3 sequence is CASRLSGTGPYEQYF. Written as DNA, the CDR3 is TGTGCCAGCAGACTTTCCGGGACAGGGCCCTACGAGCAGTACTTC.

The chain couples TRBV6-1 to TRBJ1-5; D is ambiguous. There are 14 residues in the CDR3. Germline V CDR1 and CDR2: MNHNS, SASEGT. Trimming shortened V by 6 bases and J by 1 base, and 10 bases separated the two germline ends. This chain's CDR3 is CASSGMVSNQPQHF. CDR3 nucleotides: TGTGCCAGCAGCGGGATGGTGAGCAATCAGCCCCAGCATTTT.

This clone was seen more than once but under ten times. CDR3 sequence reads: CASSVPSGGYEQFF. The CDR3 DNA sequence: TGCGCCAGCAGTGTACCTAGCGGGGGGTATGAGCAGTTCTTC. The chain joins TRBV10-2 to TRBJ2-1, with TRBD2 identical over 11 bases. The CDR3 runs to 14 residues. Germline CDR1 and CDR2: WSHSY and SAAADI. J gave up 8 bases and V 4 bases, and 4 bases lay outside the gene matches.

V usage is TRBV4-2 and J usage is TRBJ1-1, with 7 positions matching TRBD1. The CDR3 sequence is 16 residues long. The germline CDR1 and CDR2 sequences are LGHNA and YNFKEQ. V dropped 1 base and J dropped 0; count of bases not matched to a gene: 5. The DNA of the CDR3 is TGTGCCAGCAGCCAAGCACAGGGGCCGATGAACACTGAAGCTTTCTTT. Protein: CASSQAQGPMNTEAFF.

The rearrangement uses TRBV6-5 and TRBJ1-2; TRBD1 might be the D (6 bases). Germline-derived CDR1 and CDR2 are MNHEY and SVGAGI. The CDR3 totals 15 residues. V was cut by 2 bases and J by 9 bases, with 19 bases left in between. Here the CDR3 reads CASSYPTGQTRRYTF. In DNA, the CDR3 is TGTGCCAGCAGTTACCCGACAGGCCAGACCCGGCGCTACACCTTC.

The chain combines TRBV2 with TRBJ2-5; the match to TRBD2 covers 7 bases. Germline CDR1 is SNHLY and CDR2 is FYNNEI. The CDR3 has 14 residues. Losses at the gene ends were 7 bases for V and 5 bases for J; bases not matched to a gene: 10. The CDR3 bases are TGTGCCAGCATCAAGACGGGAGGAGGGGAGACCCAGTACTTC. Its translation is CASIKTGGGETQYF.

This clone came up once. V gene TRBV6-1 combines with J gene TRBJ1-4; the D gene is possibly TRBD1 (6 bases). V lost 1 base to trimming and J lost 7 bases, with 13 bases between them. There are 15 residues in the CDR3. Germline CDR1 MNHNS, CDR2 SASEGT. The CDR3: CASSEVGGATEKLFF. CDR3 bases: TGTGCCAGCAGTGAAGTCGGGGGGGCCACTGAAAAACTGTTTTTT.

J is TRBJ1-1 and V is TRBV27; 9 bases are shared with TRBD1. Germline lookup yields CDR1 MNHEY and CDR2 SMNVEV (reference sequence). CDR3 length: 16 amino acids. Trimming at V came to 1 base and at J to 2 bases, leaving 5 bases not matched to a gene. CDR3 nucleotides: TGTGCCAGCAGTTTATTGGACAGGGGTGTCAACACTGAAGCTTTCTTT. This gives the protein CASSLLDRGVNTEAFF.

The V call is TRBV6-5, the J call TRBJ2-7, with 7 positions matching TRBD2. CDR1 and CDR2 (germline): MNHEY, SVGAGI. The CDR3 loop spans 14 amino acids. Trimming cost V 4 bases and J 6 bases; bases outside gene matches: 9. The DNA of the CDR3 is TGTGCCAGCAGTTGGGGAGGGAGCGTGGGCGAGCAGTACTTC. It is translated as CASSWGGSVGEQYF.

V usage is TRBV14 and J usage is TRBJ1-2; 12 nucleotides match TRBD1. The CDR3 loop spans 16 amino acids. V trimming: 2 bases; J trimming: 3 bases; junction bases outside the gene matches: 4. Germline lookup yields CDR1 SGHDN and CDR2 FVKESK. The chain's CDR3 is CASSQWGTGGDYGYTF. CDR3 coding DNA: TGTGCCAGCAGCCAATGGGGGACAGGGGGCGACTATGGCTACACCTTC.

This clone was detected ten times or more. The rearrangement uses TRBV20-1 and TRBJ2-7, with D uncertain. Trimming removed 4 bases from V and 2 bases from J, with 6 bases in between. CDR1 is DFQATT, CDR2 SNEGSKA, per germline (reference sequence). The CDR3 has 11 residues. Written as DNA, the CDR3 is TGCAGTGCTAACTTAGCCTACGAGCAGTACTTC. It specifies CSANLAYEQYF.

CDR3 sequence (DNA): TGTGCCAGCAGCGTAGTAGGATTGGGAGACATTCAGTACTTC. Amino acids: CASSVVGLGDIQYF. The V call is TRBV9, the J call TRBJ2-4; possible D gene TRBD2, 5 bases. Germline V gene data show CDR1 as SGDLS and CDR2 as YYNGEE. V gave up 0 bases and J gave up 8 bases, with 12 bases separating them. CDR3 length: 14 amino acids.

This clone was seen only once. The chain has TRBV11-3 and TRBJ2-3; TRBD1 might be the D (5 bases). The CDR3 has 15 amino acids. The germline V gene has CDR1 SGHNT and CDR2 YENEEA. V dropped 1 base and J dropped 5 bases, with 13 bases sitting between them. CDR3 protein: CASSLGGTGLDTQYF. Here the CDR3 DNA reads TGTGCCAGCAGCTTAGGAGGTACAGGCCTAGATACGCAGTATTTT.

The V gene is TRBV18, the J gene TRBJ1-2; D possibly corresponds to TRBD1 (5 bases). The CDR3 sequence is 16 residues long. The ends were cut back, 4 bases at V and 4 bases at J, with 19 bases in the middle. Germline CDR1 and CDR2: KGHSH and LQKENI. The CDR3 is CASSLTGENLLYGYTF. The CDR3 nucleotides read TGTGCCAGCTCACTCACGGGGGAAAACCTCCTCTATGGCTACACCTTC.

CDR3 DNA: TGTGCCACCTCGGCCGGGACTAGCGACACAGATACGCAGTATTTT. Translating gives CATSAGTSDTDTQYF. The J gene is TRBJ2-3, the V gene TRBV15; 10 bases agree with TRBD2. Germline CDR1 and CDR2: LNHNV and YYDKDF (reference sequence). Germline trimming cut 8 bases from V and 2 bases from J; bases unmatched to any gene: 7. The CDR3 has 15 residues.

The chain couples TRBV7-2 to TRBJ1-5, with 10 bases lining up with TRBD1. The CDR3 spans 15 residues. Losses at the gene ends were 1 base for V and 5 bases for J; bases not matched to a gene: 2. The germline V gene has CDR1 SGHTA and CDR2 FQGNSA. The CDR3 region has the DNA TGTGCCAGCAGCTTAGGACAGGGGGCATATCAGCCCCAGCATTTT. Translation: CASSLGQGAYQPQHF.

This sequence joins TRBV7-8 and TRBJ1-1; D is undetermined. Trimming pared 5 bases from V and 6 bases from J, leaving 19 bases between. The CDR3 extends over 15 amino acids. Germline CDR1 SGHVS, CDR2 FQNEAQ. As DNA, the CDR3 is TGTGCCAGCAGCCCACCACCCTCGGGGAGCGCTGAAGCTTTCTTT. Translating it yields CASSPPPSGSAEAFF.

This chain joins TRBV27 and TRBJ1-1, with 9 positions matching TRBD1. CDR3 length equals 14 residues. In germline, CDR1 is MNHEY, CDR2 SMNVEV (reference sequence). J gave up 1 base and V 6 bases, and 3 bases lay outside the gene matches. CDR3 protein: CASSGQGSNTEAFF. In DNA form, the CDR3 reads TGTGCCAGCAGCGGACAGGGGTCGAACACTGAAGCTTTCTTT.